This T cell receptor (beta chain) was recovered during a study of OX40 agonist ivuxolimab in advanced cancers. Study details: With a range of roughly 20 to 90, age averaged 60 years, and around 80% were male. Overall study results and limits: Blood T cells, both CD4+ and CD8+, expanded clonally by week 6 at 0.1 to 3.0 mg/kg.

Worth noting for this clone: The target antigen is unknown.

Sequencing was performed with immunoSEQ multiplex PCR; in TCRdb, only in-frame clones are kept and a portion is missing. Of 65,000 to 80,000 clones listed, 91% were seen once; the top ten hold 0.3% to 0.35%. The CDR3 runs to 14 residues. Losses at the gene ends were 4 bases for V and 6 bases for J; bases not matched to a gene: 8. CDR1 and CDR2 from the germline V gene are SGHRS and YFSETQ. The chain links TRBV5-1 to TRBJ1-2; 8 nucleotides align to TRBD1. The sequences come from CD4+ or CD8+ T cells sorted from blood, collected in a trial of the OX40 agonist ivuxolimab. The source of this sequence is an adult with an advanced solid tumor such as melanoma, head and neck, liver or kidney cancer. The DNA for the CDR3 is TGCGCCAGCAGCCAGGGACAGGCGGTGGATGGCTACACCTTC. Amino acid sequence: CASSQGQAVDGYTF. Together with reference TRBV5-1 and TRBJ1-2, the CDR3 gives the full variable domain: KAGVTQTPRYLIKTRGQQVTLSCSPISGHRSVSWYQQTPGQGLQFLFEYFSETQRNKGNFPGRFSGRQFSNSRSEMNVSTLELGDSALYLCASSQGQAVDGYTFGSGTRLTVV.